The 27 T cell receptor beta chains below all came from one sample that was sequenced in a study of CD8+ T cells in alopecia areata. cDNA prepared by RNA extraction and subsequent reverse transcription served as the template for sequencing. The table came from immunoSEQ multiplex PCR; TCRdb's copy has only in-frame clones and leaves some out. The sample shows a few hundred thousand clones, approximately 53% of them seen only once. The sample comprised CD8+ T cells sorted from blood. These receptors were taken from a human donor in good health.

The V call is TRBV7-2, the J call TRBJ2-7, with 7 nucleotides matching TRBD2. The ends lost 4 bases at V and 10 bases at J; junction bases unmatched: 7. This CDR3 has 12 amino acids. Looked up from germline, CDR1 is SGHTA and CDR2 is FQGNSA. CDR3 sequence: CASSSSSGGQYF. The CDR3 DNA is TGTGCCAGCAGCTCTTCTAGCGGAGGCCAGTACTTC.

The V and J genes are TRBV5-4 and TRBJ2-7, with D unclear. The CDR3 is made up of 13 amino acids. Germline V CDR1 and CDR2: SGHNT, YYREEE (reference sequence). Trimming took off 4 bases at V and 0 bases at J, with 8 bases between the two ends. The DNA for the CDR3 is TGTGCCAGCAGCGTGGGTTCCTCCTACGAGCAGTACTTC. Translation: CASSVGSSYEQYF.

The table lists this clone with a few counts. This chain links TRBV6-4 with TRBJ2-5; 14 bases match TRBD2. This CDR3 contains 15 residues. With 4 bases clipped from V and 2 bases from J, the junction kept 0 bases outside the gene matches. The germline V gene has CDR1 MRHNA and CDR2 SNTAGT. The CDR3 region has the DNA TGTGCCAGCAGTGGACTAGCGGGGGGGCAAGAGACCCAGTACTTC. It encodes CASSGLAGGQETQYF.

The CDR3 here is CSARRSTNYGYTF. CDR3 coding DNA: TGCAGCGCCCGGCGGAGCACTAACTATGGCTACACCTTC. The V gene is TRBV29-1, the J gene TRBJ1-2; D not resolved. Per germline, CDR1 SQVTM and CDR2 ANQGSEA. The CDR3 covers 13 residues. Trimming stripped 7 bases from V and 0 bases from J, with 12 bases between.

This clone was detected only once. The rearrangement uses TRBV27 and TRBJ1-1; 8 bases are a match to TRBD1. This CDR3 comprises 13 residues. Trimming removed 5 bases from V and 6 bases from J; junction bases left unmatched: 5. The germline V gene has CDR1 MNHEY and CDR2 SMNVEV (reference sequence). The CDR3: CASSTPGQAEAFF. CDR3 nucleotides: TGTGCCAGCAGTACCCCGGGACAGGCTGAAGCTTTCTTT.

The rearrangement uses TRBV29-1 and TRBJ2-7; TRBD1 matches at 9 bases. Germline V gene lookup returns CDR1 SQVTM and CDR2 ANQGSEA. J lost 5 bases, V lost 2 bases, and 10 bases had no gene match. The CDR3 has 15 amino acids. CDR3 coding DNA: TGCAGCGTTGAACCCCAGCGACAGGGGGAAAACGAGCAGTACTTC. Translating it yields CSVEPQRQGENEQYF.

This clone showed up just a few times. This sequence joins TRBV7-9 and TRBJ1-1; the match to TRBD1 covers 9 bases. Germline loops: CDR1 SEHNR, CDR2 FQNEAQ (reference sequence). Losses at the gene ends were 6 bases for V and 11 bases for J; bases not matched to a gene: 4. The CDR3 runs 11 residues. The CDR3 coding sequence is TGTGCCAGCAGGTCGGACAGGGGCGCTTTCTTT. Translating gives CASRSDRGAFF.

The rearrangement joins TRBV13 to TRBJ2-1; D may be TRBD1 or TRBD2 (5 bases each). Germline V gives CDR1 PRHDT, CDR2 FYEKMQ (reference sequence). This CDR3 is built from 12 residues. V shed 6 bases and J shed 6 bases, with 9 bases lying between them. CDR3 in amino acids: CASSSGSNEQFF. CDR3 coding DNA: TGTGCCAGCAGTTCAGGGAGCAATGAGCAGTTCTTC.

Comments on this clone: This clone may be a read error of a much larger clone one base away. CDR3 bases: TGCGCCAGCAGCTCAGGGGGCGAGCAGTACTTC. It is translated as CASSSGGEQYF. This sequence joins TRBV5-1 and TRBJ2-7; 7 bases align to TRBD1. This CDR3 spans 11 amino acids. Germline loops: CDR1 SGHRS, CDR2 YFSETQ. The V segment lost 3 bases and the J segment 6 bases; nucleotides outside the gene matches: 0. Full variable domain (missing parts from reference TRBV5-1 and TRBJ2-7): KAGVTQTPRYLIKTRGQQVTLSCSPISGHRSVSWYQQTPGQGLQFLFEYFSETQRNKGNFPGRFSGRQFSNSRSEMNVSTLELGDSALYLCASSSGGEQYFGPGTRLTVT.

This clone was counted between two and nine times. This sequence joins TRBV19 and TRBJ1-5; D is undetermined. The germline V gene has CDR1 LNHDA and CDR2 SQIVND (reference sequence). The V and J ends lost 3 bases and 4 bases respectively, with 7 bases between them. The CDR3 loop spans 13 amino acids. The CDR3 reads CASSIPRNQPQHF. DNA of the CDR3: TGTGCCAGTAGTATCCCCAGGAATCAGCCCCAGCATTTT.

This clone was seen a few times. The CDR3 coding sequence is TGCAGCGTTACCCCAGAGAACCGCAATGAGCAGTTCTTC. Its protein product is CSVTPENRNEQFF. This sequence joins TRBV29-1 and TRBJ2-1; D gene uncertain. The CDR3 has 13 amino acids. CDR1 and CDR2 from the germline V gene are SQVTM and ANQGSEA. Trimming removed 5 bases at V and 6 bases at J, with 14 bases between.

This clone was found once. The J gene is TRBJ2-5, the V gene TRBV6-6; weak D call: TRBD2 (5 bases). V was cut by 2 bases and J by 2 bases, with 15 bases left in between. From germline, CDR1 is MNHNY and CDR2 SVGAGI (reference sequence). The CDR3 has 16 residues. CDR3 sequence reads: CASSYRGTGIQETQYF. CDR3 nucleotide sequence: TGTGCCAGCAGTTACCGAGGTACCGGGATTCAAGAGACCCAGTACTTC.

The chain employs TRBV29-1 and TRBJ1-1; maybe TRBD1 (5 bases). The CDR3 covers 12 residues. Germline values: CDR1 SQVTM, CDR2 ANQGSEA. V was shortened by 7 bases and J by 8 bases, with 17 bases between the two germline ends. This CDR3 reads CSANTGNTEAFF. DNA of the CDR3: TGCAGCGCAAACACAGGTAATACGGAAGCTTTCTTT.

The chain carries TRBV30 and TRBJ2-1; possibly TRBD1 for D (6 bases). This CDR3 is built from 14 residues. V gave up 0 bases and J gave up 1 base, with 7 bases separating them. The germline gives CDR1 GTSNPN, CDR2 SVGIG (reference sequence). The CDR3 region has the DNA TGTGCCTGGAGTGTAAGGGGGTCCTACAATGAGCAGTTCTTC. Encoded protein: CAWSVRGSYNEQFF. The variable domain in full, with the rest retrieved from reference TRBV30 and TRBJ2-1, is SQTIHQWPATLVQPVGSPLSLECTVEGTSNPNLYWYRQAAGRGLQLLFYSVGIGQISSEVPQNLSASRPQDRQFILSSKKLLLSDSGFYLCAWSVRGSYNEQFFGPGTRLTVL.

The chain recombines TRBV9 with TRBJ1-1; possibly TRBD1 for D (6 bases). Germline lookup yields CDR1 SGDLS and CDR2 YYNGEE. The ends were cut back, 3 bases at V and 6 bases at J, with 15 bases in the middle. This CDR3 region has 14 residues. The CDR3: CASSESGDGPEAFF. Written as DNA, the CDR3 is TGTGCCAGCAGCGAATCAGGGGACGGACCTGAAGCTTTCTTT. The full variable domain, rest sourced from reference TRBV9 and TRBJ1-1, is DSGVTQTPKHLITATGQRVTLRCSPRSGDLSVYWYQQSLDQGLQFLIQYYNGEERAKGNILERFSAQQFPDLHSELNLSSLELGDSALYFCASSESGDGPEAFFGQGTRLTVV.

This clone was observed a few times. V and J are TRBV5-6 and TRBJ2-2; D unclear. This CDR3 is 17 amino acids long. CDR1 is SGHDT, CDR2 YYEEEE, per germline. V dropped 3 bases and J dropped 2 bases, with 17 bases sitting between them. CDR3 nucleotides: TGTGCCAGCAGCTCCCCCCTGGGTGCAGCCAACACCGGGGAGCTGTTTTTT. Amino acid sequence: CASSSPLGAANTGELFF.

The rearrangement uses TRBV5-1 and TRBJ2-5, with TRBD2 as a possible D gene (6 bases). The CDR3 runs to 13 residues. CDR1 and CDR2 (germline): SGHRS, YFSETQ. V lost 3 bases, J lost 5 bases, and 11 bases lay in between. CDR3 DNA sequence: TGCGCCAGCAGCTCGGGGGATACCGAGACCCAGTACTTC. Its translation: CASSSGDTETQYF.

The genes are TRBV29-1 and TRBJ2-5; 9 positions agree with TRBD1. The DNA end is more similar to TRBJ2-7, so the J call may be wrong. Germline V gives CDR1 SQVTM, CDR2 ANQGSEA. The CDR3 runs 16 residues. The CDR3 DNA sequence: TGCAGCGTTGAAGGGGTGGTGGACAGGGGCGCCTACGAGCAGTACTTC. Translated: CSVEGVVDRGAYEQYF.

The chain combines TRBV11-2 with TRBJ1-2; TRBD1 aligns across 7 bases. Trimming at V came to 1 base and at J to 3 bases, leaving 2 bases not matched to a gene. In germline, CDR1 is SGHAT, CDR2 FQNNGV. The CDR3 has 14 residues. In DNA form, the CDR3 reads TGTGCCAGCAGCTTAGGGCAGGGGGACTATGGCTACACCTTC. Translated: CASSLGQGDYGYTF.

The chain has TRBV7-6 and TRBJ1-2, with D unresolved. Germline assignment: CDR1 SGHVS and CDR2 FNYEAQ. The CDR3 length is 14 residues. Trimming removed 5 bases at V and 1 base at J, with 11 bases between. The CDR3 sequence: CASSPGPLNYGYTF. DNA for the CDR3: TGTGCCAGCAGCCCTGGACCTCTTAACTATGGCTACACCTTC.

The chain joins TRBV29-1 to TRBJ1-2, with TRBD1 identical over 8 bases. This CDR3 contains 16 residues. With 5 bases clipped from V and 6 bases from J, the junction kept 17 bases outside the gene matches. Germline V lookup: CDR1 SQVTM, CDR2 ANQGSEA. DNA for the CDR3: TGCAGCGTTAGACCAGGCGCGGGACAGGCCCATGATGGCTACACCTTC. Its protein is CSVRPGAGQAHDGYTF.

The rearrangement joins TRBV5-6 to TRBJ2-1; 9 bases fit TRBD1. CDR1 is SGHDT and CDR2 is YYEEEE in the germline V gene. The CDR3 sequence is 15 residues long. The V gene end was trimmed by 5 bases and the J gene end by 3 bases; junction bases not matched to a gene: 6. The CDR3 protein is CASSYDRGNYNEQFF. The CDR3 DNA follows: TGTGCCAGCAGTTACGACAGGGGGAACTACAATGAGCAGTTCTTC.

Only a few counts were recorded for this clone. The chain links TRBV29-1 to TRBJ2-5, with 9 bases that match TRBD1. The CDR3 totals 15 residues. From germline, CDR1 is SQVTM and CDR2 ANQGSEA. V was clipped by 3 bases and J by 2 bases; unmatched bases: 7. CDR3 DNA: TGCAGCGTTGATGGTACAGGGGGCCAGCAAGAGACCCAGTACTTC. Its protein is CSVDGTGGQQETQYF.

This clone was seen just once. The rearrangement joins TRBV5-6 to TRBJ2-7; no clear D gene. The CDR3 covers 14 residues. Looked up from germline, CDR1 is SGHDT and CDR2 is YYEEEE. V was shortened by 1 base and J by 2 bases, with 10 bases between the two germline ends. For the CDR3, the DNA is TGTGCCAGCAGCTTGTTCGACATGGCCTACGAGCAGTACTTC. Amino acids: CASSLFDMAYEQYF.

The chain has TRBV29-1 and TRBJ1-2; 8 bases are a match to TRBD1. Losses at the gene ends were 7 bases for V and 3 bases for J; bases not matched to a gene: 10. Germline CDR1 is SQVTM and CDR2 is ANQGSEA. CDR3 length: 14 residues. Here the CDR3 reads CSAWGTGGDYGYTF. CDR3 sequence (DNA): TGCAGCGCCTGGGGAACAGGGGGAGACTATGGCTACACCTTC.

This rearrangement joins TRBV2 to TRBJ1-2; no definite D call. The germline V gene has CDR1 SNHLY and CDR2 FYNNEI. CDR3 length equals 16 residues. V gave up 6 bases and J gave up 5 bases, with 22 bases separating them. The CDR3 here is CASSAPRPLRSYGYTF. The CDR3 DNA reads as TGTGCCAGCAGCGCTCCCCGCCCCCTTAGGAGTTATGGCTACACCTTC.

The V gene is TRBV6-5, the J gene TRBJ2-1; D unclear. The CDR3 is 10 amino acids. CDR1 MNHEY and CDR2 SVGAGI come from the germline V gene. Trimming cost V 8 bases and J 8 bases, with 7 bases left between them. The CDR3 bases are TGTGCCAGCGGCAACTATGAGCAGTTCTTC. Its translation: CASGNYEQFF.